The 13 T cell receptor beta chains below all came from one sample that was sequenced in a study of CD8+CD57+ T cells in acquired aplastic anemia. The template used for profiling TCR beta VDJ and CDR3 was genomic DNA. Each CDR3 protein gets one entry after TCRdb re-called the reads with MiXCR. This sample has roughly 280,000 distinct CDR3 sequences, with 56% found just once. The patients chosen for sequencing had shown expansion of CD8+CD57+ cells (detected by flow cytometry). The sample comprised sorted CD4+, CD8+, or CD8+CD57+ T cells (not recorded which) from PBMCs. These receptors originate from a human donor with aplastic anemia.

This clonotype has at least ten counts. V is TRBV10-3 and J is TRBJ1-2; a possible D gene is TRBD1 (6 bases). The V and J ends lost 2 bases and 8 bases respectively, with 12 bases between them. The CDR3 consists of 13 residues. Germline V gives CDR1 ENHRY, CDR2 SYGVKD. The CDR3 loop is CAISEDRKRGYTF. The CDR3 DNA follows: TGTGCCATCAGTGAGGACAGGAAAAGGGGCTACACCTTC.

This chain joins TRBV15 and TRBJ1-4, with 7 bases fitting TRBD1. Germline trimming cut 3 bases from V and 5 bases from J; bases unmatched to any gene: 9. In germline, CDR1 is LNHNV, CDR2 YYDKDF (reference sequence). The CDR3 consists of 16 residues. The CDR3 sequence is CATSSYLGQDNEKLFF. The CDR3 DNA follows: TGTGCCACCAGCAGTTACCTAGGACAGGACAATGAAAAACTGTTTTTT. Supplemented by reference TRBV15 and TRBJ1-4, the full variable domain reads DAMVIQNPRYQVTQFGKPVTLSCSQTLNHNVMYWYQQKSSQAPKLLFHYYDKDFNNEADTPDNFQSRRPNTSFCFLDIRSPGLGDTAMYLCATSSYLGQDNEKLFFGSGTQLSVL.

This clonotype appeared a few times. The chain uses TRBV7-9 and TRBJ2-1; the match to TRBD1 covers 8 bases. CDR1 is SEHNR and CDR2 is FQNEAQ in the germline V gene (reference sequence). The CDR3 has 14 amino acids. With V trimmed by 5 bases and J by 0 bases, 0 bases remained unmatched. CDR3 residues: CASSGTGSYNEQFF. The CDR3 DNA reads TGTGCCAGCAGCGGGACAGGCTCCTACAATGAGCAGTTCTTC.

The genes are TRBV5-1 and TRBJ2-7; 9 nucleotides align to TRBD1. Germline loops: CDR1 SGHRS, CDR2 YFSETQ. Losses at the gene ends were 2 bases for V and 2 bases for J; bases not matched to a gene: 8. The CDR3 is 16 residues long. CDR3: CASSLLGTGMTYEQYF. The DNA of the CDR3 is TGCGCCAGCAGCTTATTAGGGACAGGGATGACCTACGAGCAGTACTTC.

The CDR3 sequence: CSAENNGGSSYNEQFF. CDR3 nucleotides: TGCAGTGCTGAAAACAACGGGGGGAGCTCCTACAATGAGCAGTTCTTC. The chain couples TRBV20-1 to TRBJ2-1; 7 bases map to TRBD2. The CDR3 spans 16 residues. CDR1 DFQATT and CDR2 SNEGSKA come from the germline V gene (reference sequence). Germline trimming cut 5 bases from V and 0 bases from J; bases unmatched to any gene: 10.

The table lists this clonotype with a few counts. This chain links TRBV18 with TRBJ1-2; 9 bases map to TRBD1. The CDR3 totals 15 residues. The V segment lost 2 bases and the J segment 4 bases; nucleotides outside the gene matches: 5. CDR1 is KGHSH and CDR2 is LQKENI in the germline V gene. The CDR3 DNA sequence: TGTGCCAGCTCACCAGGACAGGGGAATGGCTATGGCTACACCTTC. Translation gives CASSPGQGNGYGYTF.

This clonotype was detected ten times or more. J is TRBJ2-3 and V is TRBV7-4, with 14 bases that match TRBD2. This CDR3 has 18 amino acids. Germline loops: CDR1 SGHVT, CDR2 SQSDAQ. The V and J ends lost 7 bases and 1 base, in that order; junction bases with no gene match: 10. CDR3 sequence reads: CASIQTSGGARGTDTQYF. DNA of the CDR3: TGTGCCAGCATCCAGACTAGCGGGGGGGCGCGGGGCACAGATACGCAGTATTTT.

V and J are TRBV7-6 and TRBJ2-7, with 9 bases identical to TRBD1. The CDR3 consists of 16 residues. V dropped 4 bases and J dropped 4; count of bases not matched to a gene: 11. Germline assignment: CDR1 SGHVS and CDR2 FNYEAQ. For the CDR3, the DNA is TGTGCCAGCAGCTCCTTACAGGGGGCCCTTGAATACGAGCAGTACTTC. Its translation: CASSSLQGALEYEQYF.

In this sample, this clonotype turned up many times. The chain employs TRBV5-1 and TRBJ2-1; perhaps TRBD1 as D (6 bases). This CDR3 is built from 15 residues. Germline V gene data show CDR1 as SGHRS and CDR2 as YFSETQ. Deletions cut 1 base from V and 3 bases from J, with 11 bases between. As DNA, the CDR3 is TGCGCCAGCAGCTTGACAGGGCTGAGCTACAATGAGCAGTTCTTC. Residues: CASSLTGLSYNEQFF.

The CDR3 DNA sequence: TGTGCCAGCAGCCAGGTGTTCAATGGTGAAGCTTTCTTT. This translates into CASSQVFNGEAFF. The chain has TRBV2 and TRBJ1-1; D is ambiguous. The germline CDR1 and CDR2 sequences are SNHLY and FYNNEI. The CDR3 has 13 residues. V was pared by 6 bases and J by 7 bases, with 15 bases between.

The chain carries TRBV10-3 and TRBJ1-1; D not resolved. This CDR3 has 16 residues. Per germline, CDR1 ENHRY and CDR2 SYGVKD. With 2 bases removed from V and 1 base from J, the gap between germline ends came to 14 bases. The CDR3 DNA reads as TGTGCCATCAGTGAGGATTTGGGTGGTGAGAACACTGAAGCTTTCTTT. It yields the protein CAISEDLGGENTEAFF.

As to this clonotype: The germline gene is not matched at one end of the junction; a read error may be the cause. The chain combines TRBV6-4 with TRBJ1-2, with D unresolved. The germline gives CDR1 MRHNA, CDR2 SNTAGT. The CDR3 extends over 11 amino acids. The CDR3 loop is CATSDRYGYTF. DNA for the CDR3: TGTGCCACCAGTGATCGTTATGGCTACACCTTC.

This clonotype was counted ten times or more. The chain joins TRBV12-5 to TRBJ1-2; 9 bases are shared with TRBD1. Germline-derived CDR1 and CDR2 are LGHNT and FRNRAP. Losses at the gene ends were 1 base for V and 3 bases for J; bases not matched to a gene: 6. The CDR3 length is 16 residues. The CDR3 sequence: CASGLARDREDYGYTF. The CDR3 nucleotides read TGTGCTAGTGGTTTGGCCCGGGACAGGGAGGACTATGGCTACACCTTC.